These T cell receptor beta chains were read from a single sample in a study of T-cell reconstitution after alpha-beta-depleted transplantation in children. One entry per CDR3 protein results from TCRdb running MiXCR on the PCR reads. The sample includes 250,000 to 300,000 distinct CDR3 sequences, around 9.1% of them seen just once. This specimen was PBMCs, taken before TCRalphabeta/CD19-depleted stem cell transplant. These receptors came from a boy under three years old with acute myeloid leukemia, due to receive a stem cell transplant. Both conserved end residues are part of each CDR3. A D gene is named only where the DNA matches it firmly. Size is stated for part of the rows, as once, few or many counts, or as a class when the clone is expanded.

d_gene	abundance	v_gene	j_gene	CDR3aa	CDR3nt
NA	many	TRBV12-3/TRBV12-4	TRBJ1-6	CASKPQLDNSPLHF	TGTGCCAGCAAGCCACAGCTAGATAATTCACCCCTCCACTTT
NA	few	TRBV20-1	TRBJ1-3	CSARRGEANTIYF	TGCAGTGCTAGACGGGGGGAAGCAAACACCATATATTTT
TRBD2	many	TRBV20-1	TRBJ2-7	CSARDWGGYEQYF	TGCAGTGCTAGAGATTGGGGGGGCTACGAGCAGTACTTC
NA	many	TRBV6-5	TRBJ2-5	CASSYSGYQETQYF	TGTGCCAGCAGTTACTCGGGTTATCAGGAGACCCAGTACTTC
NA	many	TRBV7-2	TRBJ2-1	CASSSVKRARDNEQFF	TGTGCCAGCAGCTCCGTTAAAAGGGCTAGGGACAATGAGCAGTTCTTC
NA	few	TRBV7-9	TRBJ2-7	CASSPLGFSSYEQYF	TGTGCCAGCAGCCCCCTAGGGTTCTCCTCCTACGAGCAGTACTTC
TRBD1	many	TRBV24-1	TRBJ1-5	CATSIAGGQPQHF	TGTGCCACCAGTATTGCAGGGGGGCAGCCCCAGCATTTT
TRBD1	many	TRBV25-1	TRBJ2-5	CASTRGQGETQYF	TGTGCCAGCACTAGGGGACAGGGAGAGACCCAGTACTTC
NA	NA	TRBV5-1	TRBJ2-1	CASSLGSIPRYNEQFF	TGCGCCAGCAGCTTGGGGTCCATACCCCGCTACAATGAGCAGTTCTTC
NA	many	TRBV28	TRBJ2-7	CASSHTDYEQYF	TGTGCCAGCAGTCACACAGACTACGAGCAGTACTTC
NA	many	TRBV9	TRBJ2-2	CASSADRLAGELFF	TGTGCCAGCAGCGCCGACCGACTAGCCGGGGAGCTGTTTTTT
NA	few	TRBV20-1	TRBJ1-2	CSATGFLFYGYTF	TGCAGTGCTACAGGATTTCTATTCTATGGCTACACCTTC
NA	NA	TRBV6-5	TRBJ2-7	CASSYGGRGHEQYF	TGTGCCAGCAGTTACGGGGGCAGGGGCCACGAGCAGTACTTC
NA	many	TRBV5-6	TRBJ2-7	CASSSGPWDEQYF	TGTGCCAGCAGCTCTGGACCATGGGACGAGCAGTACTTC
NA	many	TRBV10-3	TRBJ2-3	CAISGHTDTQYF	TGTGCCATCAGTGGACACACAGATACGCAGTATTTT
TRBD2	few	TRBV7-2	TRBJ2-3	CASSYRTSTSTDTQYF	TGTGCCAGCAGCTACAGGACTAGCACCAGCACAGATACGCAGTATTTT
NA	few	TRBV7-2	TRBJ2-3	CASSLRLGFPADTQYF	TGTGCCAGCAGCTTACGGTTGGGGTTCCCCGCAGATACGCAGTATTTT
NA	many	TRBV4-2	TRBJ2-3	CASSHPGPFTDTQYF	TGTGCCAGCAGCCATCCGGGACCCTTCACAGATACGCAGTATTTT
NA	many	TRBV12-3/TRBV12-4	TRBJ1-1	CASSAAGLYTEAFF	TGTGCCAGCAGCGCCGCGGGACTTTACACTGAAGCTTTCTTT
NA	NA	TRBV7-2	TRBJ2-7	CASSVNRVLSSYEQYF	TGTGCCAGCAGCGTGAACCGGGTCCTCAGCTCCTACGAGCAGTACTTC
NA	NA	TRBV28	TRBJ2-2	CASTLSAWPTTGELFF	TGTGCCAGCACCCTCTCCGCTTGGCCGACCACCGGGGAGCTGTTTTTT
NA	few	TRBV5-1	TRBJ2-7	CASSPPYRTSTYEQYF	TGCGCCAGCAGCCCCCCGTATCGGACTTCGACCTACGAGCAGTACTTC
NA	many	TRBV10-3	TRBJ2-4	CAISDPDRGGIQYF	TGTGCCATCAGTGACCCGGACCGAGGAGGCATTCAGTACTTC
TRBD2	many	TRBV4-3	TRBJ2-5	CASSHLWPSGSGETQYF	TGCGCCAGCAGCCATCTATGGCCTAGCGGGAGTGGGGAGACCCAGTACTTC
NA	many	TRBV12-3/TRBV12-4	TRBJ2-5	CASRRLGLETQYF	TGTGCCAGCAGAAGACTAGGGTTGGAGACCCAGTACTTC
NA	many	TRBV11-2	TRBJ2-7	CASSAQGGRDYEQYF	TGTGCCAGCAGCGCCCAGGGGGGGCGGGATTACGAGCAGTACTTC
TRBD2	few	TRBV3-1	TRBJ2-2	CASSQEGGLAGTNTGELFF	TGTGCCAGCAGCCAAGAGGGAGGACTAGCGGGGACGAACACCGGGGAGCTGTTTTTT
TRBD1	few	TRBV18	TRBJ2-3	CASSPRRTGDTDTQYF	TGTGCCAGCTCACCGAGAAGGACAGGGGACACAGATACGCAGTATTTT
NA	many	TRBV29-1	TRBJ2-3	CNVALLGPSTDTQYF	TGCAACGTGGCACTCCTAGGTCCTAGCACAGATACGCAGTATTTT
NA	few	TRBV28	TRBJ2-7	CASMRVGEQYF	TGTGCCAGCATGCGGGTCGGGGAGCAGTACTTC
NA	few	TRBV4-2	TRBJ2-7	CASSQEGSGVLHEQYF	TGTGCCAGCAGCCAAGAGGGTTCCGGGGTTCTCCACGAGCAGTACTTC
TRBD1	many	TRBV9	TRBJ2-7	CASSDSFTGDPYEQYF	TGTGCCAGCAGCGACTCATTTACAGGGGATCCCTACGAGCAGTACTTC
NA	many	TRBV4-1	TRBJ2-1	CASSQDLARRLYNEQFF	TGCGCCAGCAGCCAAGATTTGGCTAGACGACTTTACAATGAGCAGTTCTTC
NA	NA	TRBV11-2	TRBJ2-3	CASRSTFRTDTQYF	TGTGCCAGCAGATCGACTTTTCGCACAGATACTCAGTATTTT
NA	many	TRBV7-9	TRBJ1-5	CASSLPIGAGQPQHF	TGTGCCAGCAGCTTACCGATAGGGGCTGGGCAGCCCCAGCATTTT
NA	NA	TRBV20-1	TRBJ2-7	CSARGQFTSSYEQYF	TGCAGTGCTCGCGGACAGTTCACCTCCTCCTACGAGCAGTACTTC
TRBD2	NA	TRBV19	TRBJ2-5	CASRPSGGQETQYF	TGTGCCAGTAGACCGAGCGGGGGTCAAGAGACCCAGTACTTC
NA	many	TRBV3-1	TRBJ1-1	CASSHMNTEAFF	TGTGCCAGCAGCCATATGAACACTGAAGCTTTCTTT
TRBD1	NA	TRBV7-9	TRBJ2-3	CASRGRTGTTDTQYF	TGTGCCAGCAGGGGTAGGACAGGGACCACAGATACGCAGTATTTT
NA	many	TRBV9	TRBJ2-6	CASSVFRGAGANVLTF	TGTGCCAGCAGCGTATTCAGGGGTGCAGGGGCCAACGTCCTGACTTTC
NA	many	TRBV5-1	TRBJ2-7	CASSSGGVTGQGLLDF	TGCGCCAGCAGCTCTGGGGGGGTGACAGGCCAAGGACTACTGGACTTC
NA	many	TRBV20-1	TRBJ1-2	CSARLGDYGYTF	TGCAGTGCTAGATTAGGGGACTATGGCTACACCTTC
NA	many	TRBV18	TRBJ1-1	CASSPLGGATEAFF	TGTGCCAGCTCACCTCTGGGAGGGGCCACTGAAGCTTTCTTT
NA	few	TRBV5-1	TRBJ2-3	CASSSGGLSSTDTQYF	TGCGCCAGCAGCTCGGGGGGCCTTTCTAGCACAGATACGCAGTATTTT
NA	many	TRBV14	TRBJ1-1	CASSRTDRTEAFF	TGTGCCAGCAGCCGGACCGATCGGACTGAAGCTTTCTTT
TRBD1	many	TRBV13	TRBJ2-3	CASRTQGAYTDTQYF	TGTGCCAGCAGAACCCAGGGGGCTTACACAGATACGCAGTATTTT
NA	NA	TRBV7-2	TRBJ1-3	CASSLAPGAGNTIYF	TGTGCCAGCAGCTTAGCACCAGGAGCTGGAAACACCATATATTTT
TRBD2	many	TRBV29-1	TRBJ2-1	CSTSGGLVNEQFF	TGCAGCACCTCGGGGGGGCTCGTGAATGAGCAGTTCTTC
NA	NA	TRBV29-1	TRBJ2-3	CSVEDPRKLDTQYF	TGCAGCGTTGAAGATCCTCGGAAGTTAGATACGCAGTATTTT
TRBD2	few	TRBV7-9	TRBJ2-3	CASSLGLAGITDTQYF	TGTGCCAGCAGCCTGGGACTAGCGGGGATCACAGATACGCAGTATTTT
NA	few	TRBV6-2/TRBV6-3	TRBJ2-1	CASSSTPVYNEQFF	TGTGCCAGCAGTTCCACCCCCGTCTACAATGAGCAGTTCTTC
TRBD1	many	TRBV10-3	TRBJ2-6	CAIKVWDSESSGANVLTF	TGTGCCATCAAGGTTTGGGACAGCGAGAGCTCTGGGGCCAACGTCCTGACTTTC
TRBD2	many	TRBV5-1	TRBJ2-1	CASSETTSGRNEQFF	TGCGCCAGCAGTGAAACGACTAGCGGGAGAAATGAGCAGTTCTTC
TRBD2	many	TRBV20-1	TRBJ2-7	CSAPSTGGSSYEQYF	TGCAGTGCTCCATCTACAGGCGGGAGCTCCTACGAGCAGTACTTC
NA	NA	TRBV2	TRBJ2-1	CASKGGSSYNEQFF	TGTGCCAGCAAGGGGGGCTCCTCCTACAATGAGCAGTTCTTC
TRBD1	NA	TRBV11-2	TRBJ2-1	CASRSIRDRPYNEQFF	TGTGCCAGCAGATCCATCCGGGACAGACCTTACAATGAGCAGTTCTTC
TRBD2	many	TRBV15	TRBJ2-2	CATSRDDPKGRDGELFF	TGTGCCACCAGCAGAGATGACCCCAAGGGGAGGGACGGGGAGCTGTTTTTT
NA	many	TRBV20-1	TRBJ2-5	CSASGKETQYF	TGCAGTGCTAGCGGGAAAGAGACCCAGTACTTC
NA	many	TRBV7-2	TRBJ1-5	CASSLRRAAGQPQHF	TGTGCCAGCAGCTTAAGGAGGGCGGCGGGTCAGCCCCAGCATTTT
NA	few	TRBV10-3	TRBJ2-5	CAISESRAGEETQYF	TGTGCCATCAGTGAGTCTCGGGCAGGAGAAGAGACCCAGTACTTC